These 5 T cell receptor beta chains were all obtained from the same sample, sequenced in a study of cytomegalovirus exposure and HLA in healthy donors (dated by TCRdb to 2017 to 2019). The library was obtained by the immunoSEQ multiplex PCR assay. A mixture of 60 forward primers for TCR Vbeta segments and 13 reverse primers for TCR Jbeta segments was used in the multiplex PCR. TCRdb re-hosts the immuneACCESS table, in-frame sequences only. Its copies lack some clones; in the studies checked, an unresolved V gene accounts for under half of them, and the cause for the rest is not known. This sample lists 130,000 or so clones; about 87% were detected once. About 5.5% of the sample is held by the ten biggest clonotypes. Sequencing input: PBMCs. The receptors originated from a woman in her thirties in good health and CMV-seronegative.

V usage is TRBV25-1 and J usage is TRBJ1-2; TRBD1 might be the D (5 bases). From germline, CDR1 is MGHDK and CDR2 SYGVNS. V gave up 2 bases and J gave up 8 bases, with 12 bases separating them. The CDR3 sequence is 13 residues long. The CDR3 sequence is CASSEARVGGYTF. In DNA, the CDR3 is TGTGCCAGCAGTGAAGCCAGGGTAGGCGGCTACACCTTC.

The chain carries TRBV5-6 and TRBJ1-2, with 7 nucleotides matching TRBD1. The germline V gene encodes CDR1 SGHDT and CDR2 YYEEEE. J was trimmed by 2 bases and V by 6 bases; bases with no gene match: 7. The CDR3 consists of 14 residues. CDR3 sequence reads: CASTPTGINYGYTF. Here the CDR3 DNA reads TGTGCCAGCACCCCGACAGGGATAAACTATGGCTACACCTTC.

This rearrangement joins TRBV10-3 to TRBJ2-6, with unresolved D. Germline V gene sequence: CDR1 ENHRY, CDR2 SYGVKD. The CDR3 is 15 residues long. V was shortened by 3 bases and J by 0 bases, with 6 bases between the two germline ends. CDR3 region: CAISDRRSGANVLTF. CDR3 bases: TGTGCCATCAGTGACCGTCGCTCTGGGGCCAACGTCCTGACTTTC.

This chain connects TRBV11-2 to TRBJ2-5, with D possibly TRBD1 on 6 matching bases. The CDR3 has 16 amino acids. Per the germline V gene, CDR1 is SGHAT and CDR2 is FQNNGV. With 1 base removed from V and 1 base from J, the gap between germline ends came to 13 bases. The DNA of the CDR3 is TGTGCCAGCAGCTTAGGGCTAAACAGGGTCCAAGAGACCCAGTACTTC. Translating gives CASSLGLNRVQETQYF.

This chain links TRBV18 with TRBJ2-3, with 10 nucleotides matching TRBD1. Germline CDR1 is KGHSH and CDR2 is LQKENI. The J segment lost 4 bases and the V segment lost 4 bases, leaving 2 bases of the junction unmatched. CDR3 size: 14 residues. CDR3 bases: TGTGCCAGCTCACGGGACAGGGGTGCAGATACGCAGTATTTT. Protein sequence: CASSRDRGADTQYF. Looking up the rest from reference TRBV18 and TRBJ2-3 gives the full variable domain: NAGVMQNPRHLVRRRGQEARLRCSPMKGHSHVYWYRQLPEEGLKFMVYLQKENIIDESGMPKERFSAEFPKEGPSILRIQQVVRGDSAAYFCASSRDRGADTQYFGPGTRLTVL.